This TCR beta chain is from a study of control samples from healthy donors and cancer patients. V was trimmed by 0 bases and J by 2 bases, leaving 11 bases between them. CDR1 is LGHNA, CDR2 YSLEER, per germline. The CDR3 sequence is 17 residues long. Clones were sequenced by immunoSEQ multiplex PCR, and TCRdb holds only the in-frame ones, with some missing. This sample has roughly 180,000 clones, with 93% found just once. Input material: blood. This chain connects TRBV4-3 to TRBJ1-6; no firm D call. The receptor comes from a woman aged 55 to 70 in good health. The CDR3 here is CASSQDSPGTYNSPLHF. Here the CDR3 DNA reads TGCGCCAGCAGCCAAGATTCCCCGGGGACCTATAATTCACCCCTCCACTTT.